This TCR beta chain emerged from a study of tumor-infiltrating lymphocytes in primary liver carcinoma. Both blood RNA, taken from unsorted whole blood, and germline DNA were extracted. Points on this clonotype: A read error is possible here, since a much larger clone lies one base away.

A constant-region primer served to make TCR beta cDNA from around 540 ng total RNA. Three nested multiplex PCR rounds of slightly modified ARM-PCR generated TCR beta libraries. Two initial PCR rounds of around 9 cycles each paired TRBV1-TRBV30 forward primers with a C-beta reverse primer. TCRdb re-analysed the multiplex PCR reads in MiXCR, keeping a single row per CDR3 protein. The data hold a few hundred thousand distinct CDR3 sequences, with 50% to 60% observed a single time. CDR3 length: 14 residues. Germline loops: CDR1 GTSNPN, CDR2 SVGIG (reference sequence). The sequenced material came from peripheral blood. The chain employs TRBV30 and TRBJ2-2; no reliable D call. This TCR came from a woman in her 30s with primary liver carcinoma and hepatitis B virus infection. CDR3 bases: TGTGCCTGGGCTGTCAGAATAAACACCAGGGAGCTGTTTTTT. This sequence encodes CAWAVRINTRELFF.